These 23 T cell receptor beta chains were sequenced from one sample in a study of neoadjuvant anti-PD-1 for oral cavity cancer. TCRdb keeps only in-frame clones here, not all; method: immunoSEQ multiplex PCR. The sample has some 15,000 clones; roughly 41% are singletons. Time point denoted: after neoadjuvant nivolumab, at surgical resection. The sequencing used tumor tissue, collected after nivolumab (anti-PD-1) treatment. The receptors derive from a person aged 40 to 85 with oral cavity squamous cell carcinoma.

The V call is TRBV18, the J call TRBJ1-6, with unresolved D. Deletions cut 3 bases from V and 13 bases from J, with 10 bases between. The germline V gene encodes CDR1 KGHSH and CDR2 LQKENI. This CDR3 has 12 amino acids. The CDR3 DNA reads TGTGCCAGCTCACCCGCAAACGAGCCCCTCCACTTT. Amino acid sequence: CASSPANEPLHF.

The J gene is TRBJ1-4, the V gene TRBV6-5, with D tentatively TRBD1 (5 bases). CDR1 and CDR2 (germline): MNHEY, SVGAGI. This CDR3 has 15 residues. Trimming pared 0 bases from V and 4 bases from J, leaving 9 bases between. The CDR3 DNA reads TGTGCCAGCAGTTACTCAGGACACAGTAATGAAAAACTGTTTTTT. Its translation is CASSYSGHSNEKLFF.

This clone was detected only a few times. The chain couples TRBV10-3 to TRBJ1-1; D may be TRBD1 (6 bases). The CDR3 loop spans 13 amino acids. Germline CDR1 reads ENHRY; CDR2 reads SYGVKD. V shed 6 bases and J shed 6 bases, with 14 bases lying between them. CDR3 nucleotide sequence: TGTGCCATCAGGAAAGACAGGCCGGCTGAAGCTTTCTTT. Translating it yields CAIRKDRPAEAFF.

This chain links TRBV4-1 with TRBJ2-7, with 9 bases aligning to TRBD1. CDR1 and CDR2 (germline): MGHRA, YSYEKL. Losses at the gene ends were 0 bases for V and 4 bases for J; bases not matched to a gene: 22. The CDR3 spans 21 residues. CDR3 bases: TGCGCCAGCAGCCAAGATTCCCGGGACAGGGCACTGGGTGGGGGATGTTACGAGCAGTACTTC. This translates into CASSQDSRDRALGGGCYEQYF.

Many counts were recorded for this clone. This chain connects TRBV11-2 to TRBJ1-1; D unclear. V dropped 0 bases and J dropped 5 bases, with 7 bases sitting between them. The germline V gene has CDR1 SGHAT and CDR2 FQNNGV. This CDR3 region has 13 residues. The CDR3 here is CASSLDRGTEAFF. In DNA form, the CDR3 reads TGTGCCAGCAGCTTAGATCGGGGTACTGAAGCTTTCTTT.

In this sample, this clone turned up a few times. The chain has TRBV30 and TRBJ1-6; unclear D gene. V dropped 2 bases and J dropped 0 bases, with 14 bases sitting between them. Germline CDR1 reads GTSNPN; CDR2 reads SVGIG (reference sequence). The CDR3 spans 17 residues. The CDR3 sequence is CAWSIGLFSSYNSPLHF. The CDR3 DNA sequence: TGTGCCTGGAGTATAGGTCTTTTTAGCTCCTATAATTCACCCCTCCACTTT.

CDR3: CASSQAIDRGQPQHF. Written as DNA, the CDR3 is TGCGCCAGCAGCCAAGCAATTGACAGGGGTCAGCCCCAGCATTTT. V usage is TRBV4-3 and J usage is TRBJ1-5, with 8 bases identical to TRBD1. V dropped 1 base and J dropped 6; count of bases not matched to a gene: 5. The CDR3 runs to 15 residues. CDR1 is LGHNA, CDR2 YSLEER, per germline.

CDR3 amino acids: CASSLGQAHGEQYF. CDR3 nucleotide sequence: TGTGCCAGCAGCTTAGGGCAGGCGCATGGCGAGCAGTACTTC. The chain uses TRBV7-2 and TRBJ2-7, with D uncertain. CDR1 and CDR2 (germline): SGHTA, FQGNSA. V was trimmed by 1 base and J by 6 bases, leaving 13 bases between them. This CDR3 comprises 14 residues. Based on the CDR3 plus reference TRBV7-2 and TRBJ2-7, the full variable domain is GAGVSQSPSNKVTEKGKDVELRCDPISGHTALYWYRQSLGQGLEFLIYFQGNSAPDKSGLPSDRFSAERTGGSVSTLTIQRTQQEDSAVYLCASSLGQAHGEQYFGPGTRLTVT.

This clone has more than one count but fewer than ten. This rearrangement joins TRBV11-3 to TRBJ1-2; D gene ambiguous. Trimming cost V 0 bases and J 7 bases, with 21 bases left between them. CDR1 is SGHNT, CDR2 YENEEA, per germline. This CDR3 has 17 amino acids. The CDR3 DNA is TGTGCCAGCAGCTTAGAAGGCGAGTCGTCGCCCAATAGTGGCTACACCTTC. Translation gives CASSLEGESSPNSGYTF.

The J gene is TRBJ2-3, the V gene TRBV27; 7 bases agree with TRBD2. V lost 9 bases, J lost 1 base, and 10 bases stayed unmatched. CDR3 length: 15 residues. CDR1 and CDR2 from the germline V gene are MNHEY and SMNVEV (reference sequence). The CDR3 nucleotides are TGTGCCAGTCACAAAGCGGGGATAGGCACAGATACGCAGTATTTT. Translation gives CASHKAGIGTDTQYF.

This chain joins TRBV6-5 and TRBJ1-1, with a weak D call TRBD1 (5 bases). Trimming took 5 bases from V and 4 from J, leaving 14 bases between them. CDR1 and CDR2 (germline): MNHEY, SVGAGI. CDR3 length: 14 amino acids. The CDR3 region has the DNA TGTGCCAGCAGTGCCCAGGCGGGGGGCACTGAAGCTTTCTTT. It encodes CASSAQAGGTEAFF.

This clone has ten or more counts. The gene calls are TRBV9 and TRBJ2-1, with D hard to call. The CDR3 is 14 amino acids. V was clipped by 0 bases and J by 7 bases, with 11 bases between them. Looked up from germline, CDR1 is SGDLS and CDR2 is YYNGEE. CDR3 residues: CASSVVDAKNEQFF. The CDR3, as DNA: TGTGCCAGCAGCGTAGTGGACGCCAAGAATGAGCAGTTCTTC.

This rearrangement joins TRBV6-6 to TRBJ2-5; 9 bases map to TRBD2. The CDR3 spans 14 residues. Germline V gives CDR1 MNHNY, CDR2 SVGAGI (reference sequence). J gave up 1 base and V 7 bases, and 4 bases lay outside the gene matches. CDR3 nucleotides: TGTGCCAGCACCAGAGCGGGGGGCCAAGAGACCCAGTACTTC. Protein sequence: CASTRAGGQETQYF.

This clone has a handful of counts. The J gene is TRBJ1-3, the V gene TRBV7-6; D is uncertain. Germline CDR1 reads SGHVS; CDR2 reads FNYEAQ. The ends were cut back, 1 base at V and 7 bases at J, with 17 bases in the middle. The CDR3 loop spans 16 amino acids. CDR3 region: CASSLVATSGANTIYF. CDR3 sequence (DNA): TGTGCCAGCAGCTTAGTAGCTACCAGCGGAGCGAACACCATATATTTT.

This clone is classed as medium-sized. The V gene is TRBV15, the J gene TRBJ2-1; D is undetermined. Germline V gene data show CDR1 as LNHNV and CDR2 as YYDKDF (reference sequence). This CDR3 comprises 13 residues. The V gene lost 0 bases and the J gene lost 7 bases, with 7 bases spanning the gap. In nucleotides, the CDR3 is TGTGCCACCAGCAGAGAATCCAGGAATGAGCAGTTCTTC. Translation gives CATSRESRNEQFF.

The sample holds many counts of this clone. The V call is TRBV19, the J call TRBJ1-5, with a weak D call TRBD1 (6 bases). V lost 0 bases and J lost 6, with 12 bases in between. CDR1 is LNHDA and CDR2 is SQIVND in the germline V gene (reference sequence). CDR3 length: 15 residues. The CDR3: CASSIDYRAGQPQHF. CDR3 nucleotides: TGTGCCAGTAGTATAGACTACAGGGCCGGTCAGCCCCAGCATTTT.

This chain links TRBV11-2 with TRBJ2-5; D uncertain. This CDR3 spans 15 amino acids. V was pared by 0 bases and J by 1 base, with 9 bases between. The germline V gene encodes CDR1 SGHAT and CDR2 FQNNGV. CDR3 residues: CASSLEGFPQETQYF. Here the CDR3 DNA reads TGTGCCAGCAGCTTAGAGGGGTTCCCCCAAGAGACCCAGTACTTC.

This clone was counted a single time. This rearrangement joins TRBV2 to TRBJ2-3; 10 bases are shared with TRBD2. Germline CDR1 SNHLY, CDR2 FYNNEI. The CDR3 has 15 amino acids. Trimming at V came to 8 bases and at J to 6 bases, leaving 11 bases not matched to a gene. This CDR3 reads CASVSSGGPGDTQYF. Here the CDR3 DNA reads TGTGCCAGCGTTAGTAGCGGGGGGCCAGGGGATACGCAGTATTTT.

This clone was counted only a few times. The rearrangement links TRBV5-1 to TRBJ2-2; D may be TRBD2 (5 bases). The germline V and J ends were trimmed by 0 bases and 7 bases, with 13 bases remaining between them. Per the germline V gene, CDR1 is SGHRS and CDR2 is YFSETQ. The CDR3 has 15 residues. CDR3 bases: TGCGCCAGCAGCTTGGGCAGACCCGGGATCGGGGAGCTGTTTTTT. It codes for CASSLGRPGIGELFF.

This clone turned up a few times. The chain is built from TRBV7-2 and TRBJ1-1; no firm D call. This CDR3 region has 13 residues. The germline V gene has CDR1 SGHTA and CDR2 FQGNSA. The V end was cut by 5 bases, the J end by 3 bases, with 10 bases between. The CDR3 coding sequence is TGTGCCAGCAGCGTCGACCGGTACACTGAAGCTTTCTTT. Amino acid sequence: CASSVDRYTEAFF.

The chain carries TRBV6-4 and TRBJ2-3; D unclear. Deletions cut 4 bases from V and 1 base from J, with 9 bases between. CDR1 is MRHNA, CDR2 SNTAGT, per germline. The CDR3 spans 14 residues. CDR3 loop: CASSVRPGTDTQYF. CDR3 bases: TGTGCCAGCAGTGTTAGGCCCGGCACAGATACGCAGTATTTT.

This chain connects TRBV5-7 to TRBJ2-2; the D is unclear. TRBV5-7 counts as an open reading frame of uncertain function. Trimming removed 2 bases from V and 4 bases from J, with 9 bases in between. This CDR3 contains 14 residues. CDR3 region: CASSLRGSTGELFF. The CDR3 DNA sequence: TGTGCCAGCAGCTTAAGAGGAAGCACCGGGGAGCTGTTTTTT.

The chain uses TRBV6-5 and TRBJ2-7; possibly TRBD1 or TRBD2 for D (5 bases each). Trimming removed 5 bases from V and 2 bases from J, with 7 bases in between. CDR1 is MNHEY, CDR2 SVGAGI, per germline. This CDR3 comprises 12 residues. The CDR3 region has the DNA TGTGCCAGCAGTAGGGGAGCCTACGAGCAGTACTTC. This translates into CASSRGAYEQYF.